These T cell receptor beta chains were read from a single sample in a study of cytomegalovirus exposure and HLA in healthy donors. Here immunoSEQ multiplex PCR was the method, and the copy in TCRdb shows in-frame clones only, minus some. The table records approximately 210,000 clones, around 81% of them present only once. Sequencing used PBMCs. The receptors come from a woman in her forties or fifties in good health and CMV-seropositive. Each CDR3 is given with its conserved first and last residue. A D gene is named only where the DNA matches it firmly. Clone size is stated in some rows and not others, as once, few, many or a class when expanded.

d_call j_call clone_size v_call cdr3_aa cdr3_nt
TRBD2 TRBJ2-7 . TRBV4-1 CASSRIAGAELREQYF TGCGCCAGCAGCCGGATAGCGGGGGCAGAATTACGAGAGCAGTACTTC
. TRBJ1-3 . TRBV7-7 CASSLDIGNTIYF TGTGCCAGCAGCTTAGACATTGGAAACACCATATATTTT
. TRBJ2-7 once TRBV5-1 CASSSFPGGSISYEQYF TGCGCCAGCAGTTCTTTCCCAGGGGGGTCGATCTCCTACGAGCAGTACTTC
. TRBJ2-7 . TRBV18 CASSPQGRQYEQYF TGTGCCAGCTCACCCCAGGGGCGGCAATACGAGCAGTACTTC
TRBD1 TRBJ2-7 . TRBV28 CASSLIVTGGLGTDF TGTGCCAGCAGTTTAATCGTGACAGGGGGCTTGGGGACGGACTTC
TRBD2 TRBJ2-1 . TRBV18 CASSPILAASYNEQFF TGTGCCAGCTCACCTATCCTAGCGGCTTCCTACAATGAGCAGTTCTTC
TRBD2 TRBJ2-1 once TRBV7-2 CASSPAGSGGPQGQFF TGTGCCAGCAGCCCCGCTGGTAGCGGGGGGCCTCAGGGGCAGTTCTTC
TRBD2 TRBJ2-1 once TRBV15 CATSPLGLAPMWNEQFF TGTGCCACCAGCCCCCTAGGACTAGCTCCCATGTGGAATGAGCAGTTCTTC
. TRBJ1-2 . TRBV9 CASSAGEGFPGGGYTF TGTGCCAGCAGCGCGGGGGAGGGGTTCCCCGGGGGTGGCTACACCTTC
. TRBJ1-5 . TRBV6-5 CATYLSNQPQHF TGTGCCACCTATTTAAGCAATCAGCCCCAGCATTTT
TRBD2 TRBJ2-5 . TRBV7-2 CASSHPGLAQGTQYF TGTGCCAGCAGCCACCCGGGACTAGCGCAGGGGACCCAGTACTTC
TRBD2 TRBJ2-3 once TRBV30 CAWRGGTDTQYF TGTGCCTGGCGGGGGGGCACAGATACGCAGTATTTT
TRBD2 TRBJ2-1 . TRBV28 CASSSLAGDNEQFF TGTGCCAGCAGTTCACTAGCGGGAGACAATGAGCAGTTCTTC
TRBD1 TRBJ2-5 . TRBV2 CASTDRGETQYF TGTGCCAGCACCGACAGGGGTGAGACCCAGTACTTC
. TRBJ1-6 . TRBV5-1 CASSLGGRGYNSPLHF TGCGCCAGCAGCTTGGGTGGGCGCGGGTATAATTCACCCCTCCACTTT
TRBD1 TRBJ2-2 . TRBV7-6 CASSYGKQGRNTGELFF TGTGCCAGCAGCTACGGAAAACAGGGGCGGAACACCGGGGAGCTGTTTTTT
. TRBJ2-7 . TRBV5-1 CASSLAIGGDEQYF TGCGCCAGCAGCTTGGCCATAGGAGGGGACGAGCAGTACTTC
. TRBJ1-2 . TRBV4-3 CASSQDHRGNYGYTF TGCGCCAGCAGCCAAGATCACCGGGGTAACTATGGCTACACCTTC
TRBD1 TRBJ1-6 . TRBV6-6 CASNLQGAAGSPLHF TGTGCCAGCAATCTACAGGGGGCGGCGGGTTCACCCCTCCACTTT
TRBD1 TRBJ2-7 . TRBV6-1 CASSGTGYEQYF TGTGCCAGCAGTGGGACAGGCTACGAGCAGTACTTC
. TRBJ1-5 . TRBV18 CASLATTGPGQPQHF TGTGCCAGCTTAGCCACTACAGGGCCGGGTCAGCCCCAGCATTTT
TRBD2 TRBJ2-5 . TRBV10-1 CARRRLAGQQETQYF TGCGCCCGCCGGCGACTAGCGGGGCAACAAGAGACCCAGTACTTC
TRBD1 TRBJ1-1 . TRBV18 CASSPPGGRITEAFF TGTGCCAGCTCACCCCCAGGGGGAAGAATCACTGAAGCTTTCTTT
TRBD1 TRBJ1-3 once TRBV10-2 CASRPDRVGNTIYF TGCGCCAGCAGACCTGACAGGGTTGGAAACACCATATATTTT
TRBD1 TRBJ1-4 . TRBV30 CAWSNRDRVGEKLFF TGTGCCTGGAGTAACCGGGACAGGGTCGGTGAAAAACTGTTTTTT
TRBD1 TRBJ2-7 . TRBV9 CASSVAHRGAEQYF TGTGCCAGCAGCGTAGCTCACAGGGGTGCCGAGCAGTACTTC
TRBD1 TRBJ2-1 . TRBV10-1 CASNADRRNNEQFF TGCGCCAGCAATGCGGACAGGAGAAACAATGAGCAGTTCTTC
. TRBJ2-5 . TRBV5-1 CASSPTYQETQYF TGCGCCAGCAGCCCTACGTACCAAGAGACCCAGTACTTC
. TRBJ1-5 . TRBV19 CASGVRDTQPQHF TGTGCCAGTGGAGTTCGGGACACTCAGCCCCAGCATTTT
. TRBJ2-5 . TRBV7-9 CSSSLSGETQYF TGTTCCAGCAGCTTGTCCGGAGAGACCCAGTACTTC
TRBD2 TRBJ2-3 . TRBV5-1 CASSLGALGGNTDTQYF TGCGCCAGCAGCTTGGGAGCGTTGGGAGGGAACACAGATACGCAGTATTTT
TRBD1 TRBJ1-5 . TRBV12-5 CASGLGQGLINF TGTGCTAGTGGTTTGGGACAGGGTCTGATCAATTTT
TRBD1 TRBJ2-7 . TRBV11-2 CASSMDRGEQYF TGTGCCAGCAGCATGGACAGGGGCGAGCAGTACTTC
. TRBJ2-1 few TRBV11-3 CASSLGSNYNEQFF TGTGCCAGCAGCCTCGGTAGCAACTACAATGAGCAGTTCTTC
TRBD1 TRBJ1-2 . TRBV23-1 CASSPEVRDRAYGYTF TGCGCCAGCAGTCCCGAGGTGCGGGACAGGGCCTATGGCTACACCTTC
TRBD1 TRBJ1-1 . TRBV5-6 CASSPGTGRMNTEAFF TGTGCCAGCAGCCCAGGGACAGGTCGGATGAACACTGAAGCTTTCTTT
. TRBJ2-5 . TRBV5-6 CASSLGYIQETQYF TGTGCCAGCAGCTTGGGGTACATACAAGAGACCCAGTACTTC
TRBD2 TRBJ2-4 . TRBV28 CASSFLGGSANIQYF TGTGCCAGCAGTTTCCTGGGAGGGAGCGCAAACATTCAGTACTTC
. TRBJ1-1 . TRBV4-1 CASSHLDLPPGAFF TGCGCCAGCAGCCACCTGGACCTCCCTCCGGGGGCTTTCTTT
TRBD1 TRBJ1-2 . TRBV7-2 CASSSYMDRRTNYGYTF TGTGCCAGCAGCTCCTACATGGACAGGCGGACTAACTATGGCTACACCTTC
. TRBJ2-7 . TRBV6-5 CASSPDRFNEQYF TGTGCCAGCAGCCCTGACAGGTTCAACGAGCAGTACTTC
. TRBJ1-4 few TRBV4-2 CASSQDRHRVEKLFF TGTGCCAGCAGCCAAGACCGTCACAGGGTAGAAAAACTGTTTTTT
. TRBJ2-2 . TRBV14 CASSQLAGTGELFF TGTGCCAGCAGCCAACTAGCTGGGACCGGGGAGCTGTTTTTT
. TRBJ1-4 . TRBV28 CASSARGEKLFF TGTGCCAGCAGTGCCAGGGGTGAAAAACTGTTTTTT
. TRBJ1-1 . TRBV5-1 CASSPEGRGMNTEAFF TGCGCCAGCAGCCCCGAGGGTCGGGGAATGAACACTGAAGCTTTCTTT
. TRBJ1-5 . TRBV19 CASSNLNREPQHF TGTGCCAGTAGTAATCTCAACAGAGAGCCCCAGCATTTT